A selection of T cell receptor beta chains follows, all from one sample in a study of T cell changes during pregnancy in multiple sclerosis. The assay was immunoSEQ multiplex PCR, and TCRdb's table has in-frame clones only and misses some. The sample consists of some 80,000 clones, 85% to 95% of them appearing once. Source: peripheral blood, taken in the third trimester of pregnancy. All receptors come from a female donor with multiple sclerosis, enrolled in a pregnancy study. Both conserved end residues are part of each CDR3. A D gene is named only where the DNA matches it firmly. Only part of the rows carry a size: once, few, many, or a class if the clone is expanded.

-	TRBD2	TRBV5-4	TRBJ2-1	CASTDGTSGGAGSYNEQFF	TGTGCCAGCACCGACGGGACTAGCGGGGGGGCTGGGTCCTACAATGAGCAGTTCTTC
once	TRBD2	TRBV7-9	TRBJ2-3	CASSLSTSGGYTDTQYF	TGTGCCAGCAGCCTCTCGACTAGCGGGGGATACACAGATACGCAGTATTTT
-	-	TRBV5-6	TRBJ1-3	CASSLEGVWWNTIYF	TGTGCCAGCAGCTTGGAAGGGGTTTGGTGGAACACCATATATTTT
-	-	TRBV18	TRBJ1-1	CASSTQGGNTEAFF	TGTGCCAGCTCGACCCAGGGAGGGAACACTGAAGCTTTCTTT
-	-	TRBV6-4	TRBJ1-1	CASSERENTEAFF	TGTGCCAGCAGTGAACGGGAGAACACTGAAGCTTTCTTT
-	TRBD2	TRBV10-3	TRBJ2-1	CAISDLAGGYNEQFF	TGTGCCATCAGTGATCTAGCGGGGGGCTACAATGAGCAGTTCTTC
once	TRBD2	TRBV2	TRBJ2-2	CARPLGGSGELFF	TGTGCCAGACCCCTGGGGGGGTCCGGGGAGCTGTTTTTT
-	-	TRBV18	TRBJ1-5	CASSPGAQPQHF	TGTGCCAGCTCACCAGGGGCTCAGCCCCAGCATTTT
-	-	TRBV4-1	TRBJ1-4	CASSQEGTGSGPGFF	TGCGCCAGCAGCCAAGAAGGAACAGGGTCAGGGCCGGGGTTTTTT
-	-	TRBV25-1	TRBJ1-2	CASSELSGPPNYGYTF	TGTGCCAGCAGTGAATTGAGCGGCCCCCCTAACTATGGCTACACCTTC
-	TRBD2	TRBV7-2	TRBJ2-1	CASSRKRGTYNEQFF	TGTGCCAGCAGCAGAAAGCGGGGAACCTACAATGAGCAGTTCTTC
-	TRBD1	TRBV19	TRBJ1-2	CASNWVGQGGGYTF	TGTGCCAGTAATTGGGTTGGACAGGGTGGCGGCTACACCTTC
-	-	TRBV5-6	TRBJ2-7	CASSALLARDEQYF	TGTGCCAGCAGCGCCTTACTAGCACGTGACGAGCAGTACTTC
-	-	TRBV28	TRBJ1-5	CASGETYQPQHF	TGTGCCAGCGGGGAGACGTATCAGCCCCAGCATTTT
-	-	TRBV27	TRBJ2-7	CASSLSQRAYEQYF	TGTGCCAGCAGCCTTTCGCAGCGAGCCTACGAGCAGTACTTC
-	TRBD1	TRBV2	TRBJ2-3	CASSIRDRVDTDTQYF	TGTGCCAGCAGTATCCGGGACAGGGTCGACACAGATACGCAGTATTTT
once	-	TRBV7-2	TRBJ1-2	CASTLPGYGYTF	TGTGCCAGCACCCTCCCCGGCTATGGCTACACCTTC